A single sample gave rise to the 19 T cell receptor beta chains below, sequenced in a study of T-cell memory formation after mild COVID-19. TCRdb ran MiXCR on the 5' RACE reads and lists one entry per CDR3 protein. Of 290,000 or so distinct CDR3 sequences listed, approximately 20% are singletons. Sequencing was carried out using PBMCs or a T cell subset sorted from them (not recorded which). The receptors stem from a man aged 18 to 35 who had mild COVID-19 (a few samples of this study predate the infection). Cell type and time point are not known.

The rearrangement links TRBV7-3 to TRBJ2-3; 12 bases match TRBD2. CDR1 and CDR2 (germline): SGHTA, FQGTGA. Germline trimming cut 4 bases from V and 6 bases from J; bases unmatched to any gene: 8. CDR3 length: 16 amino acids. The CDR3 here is CASSSRTSGAVDTQYF. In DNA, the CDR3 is TGTGCCAGCAGCTCCCGGACTAGCGGGGCCGTGGATACGCAGTATTTT. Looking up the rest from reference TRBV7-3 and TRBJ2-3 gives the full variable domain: GAGVSQTPSNKVTEKGKYVELRCDPISGHTALYWYRQSLGQGPEFLIYFQGTGAADDSGLPNDRFFAVRPEGSVSTLKIQRTERGDSAVYLCASSSRTSGAVDTQYFGPGTRLTVL.

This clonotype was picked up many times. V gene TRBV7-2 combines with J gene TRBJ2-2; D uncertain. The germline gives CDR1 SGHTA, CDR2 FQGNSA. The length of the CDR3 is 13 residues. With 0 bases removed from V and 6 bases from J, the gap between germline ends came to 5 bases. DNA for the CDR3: TGTGCCAGCAGCTTAGCTTCCGCCGGGGAGCTGTTTTTT. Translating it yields CASSLASAGELFF.

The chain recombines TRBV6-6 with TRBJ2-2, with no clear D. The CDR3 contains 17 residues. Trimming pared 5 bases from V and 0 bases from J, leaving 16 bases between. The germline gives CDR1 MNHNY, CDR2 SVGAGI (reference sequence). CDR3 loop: CASSREMTGPNTGELFF. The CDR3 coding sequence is TGTGCCAGCAGTCGTGAGATGACGGGCCCGAACACCGGGGAGCTGTTTTTT.

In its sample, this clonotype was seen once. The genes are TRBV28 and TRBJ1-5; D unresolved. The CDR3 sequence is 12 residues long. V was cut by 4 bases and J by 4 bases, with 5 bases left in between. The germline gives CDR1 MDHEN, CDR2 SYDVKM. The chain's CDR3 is CASSWVNQPQHF. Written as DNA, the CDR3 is TGTGCCAGCAGTTGGGTGAATCAGCCCCAGCATTTT.

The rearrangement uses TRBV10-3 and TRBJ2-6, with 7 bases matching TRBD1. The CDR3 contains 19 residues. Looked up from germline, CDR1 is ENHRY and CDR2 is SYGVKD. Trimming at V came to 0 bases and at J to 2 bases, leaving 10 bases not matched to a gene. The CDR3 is CAISESGAGGLAGANVLTF. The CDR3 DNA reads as TGTGCCATCAGTGAGTCTGGAGCAGGGGGTCTAGCTGGGGCCAACGTCCTGACTTTC.

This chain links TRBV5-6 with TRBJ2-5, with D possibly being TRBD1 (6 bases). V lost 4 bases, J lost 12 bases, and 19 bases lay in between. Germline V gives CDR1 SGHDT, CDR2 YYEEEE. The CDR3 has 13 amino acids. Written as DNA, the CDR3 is TGTGCCAGCAGCCCTGAGACAGGCCAAAGGGAGTACTTC. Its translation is CASSPETGQREYF.

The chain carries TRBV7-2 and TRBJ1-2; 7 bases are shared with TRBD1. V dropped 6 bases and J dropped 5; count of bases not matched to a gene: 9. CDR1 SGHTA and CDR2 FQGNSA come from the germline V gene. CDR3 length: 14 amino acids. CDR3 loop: CASRPWDRPYGYTF. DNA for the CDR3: TGTGCCAGCAGACCCTGGGACAGACCATATGGCTACACCTTC.

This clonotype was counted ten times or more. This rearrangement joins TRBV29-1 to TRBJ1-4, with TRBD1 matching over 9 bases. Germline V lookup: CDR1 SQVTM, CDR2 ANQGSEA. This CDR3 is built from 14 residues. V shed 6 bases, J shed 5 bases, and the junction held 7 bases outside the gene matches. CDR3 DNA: TGCAGCGTCGGAGGGGGACAGGGAAATGAAAAACTGTTTTTT. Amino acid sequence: CSVGGGQGNEKLFF.

The DNA of the CDR3 is TGCGCCAGCAAGTACGGGAGCCATGAGCAGTTCTTC. Residues: CASKYGSHEQFF. The chain has TRBV5-1 and TRBJ2-1; D is possibly TRBD2 (6 bases). V shed 6 bases and J shed 8 bases, with 12 bases lying between them. Per the germline V gene, CDR1 is SGHRS and CDR2 is YFSETQ. This CDR3 has 12 residues.

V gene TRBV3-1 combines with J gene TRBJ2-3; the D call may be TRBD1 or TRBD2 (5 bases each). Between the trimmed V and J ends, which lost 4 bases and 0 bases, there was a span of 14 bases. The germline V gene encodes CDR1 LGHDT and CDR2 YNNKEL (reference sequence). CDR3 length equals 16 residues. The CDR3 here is CASSLGGTPSTDTQYF. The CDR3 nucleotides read TGTGCCAGCAGCCTAGGTGGGACCCCCAGCACAGATACGCAGTATTTT.

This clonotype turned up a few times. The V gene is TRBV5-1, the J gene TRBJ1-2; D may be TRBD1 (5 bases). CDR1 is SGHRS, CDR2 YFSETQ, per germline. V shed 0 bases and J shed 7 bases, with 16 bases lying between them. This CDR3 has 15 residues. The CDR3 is CASSLVGDGVGGYTF. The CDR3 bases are TGCGCCAGCAGCTTGGTCGGGGACGGGGTTGGTGGCTACACCTTC.

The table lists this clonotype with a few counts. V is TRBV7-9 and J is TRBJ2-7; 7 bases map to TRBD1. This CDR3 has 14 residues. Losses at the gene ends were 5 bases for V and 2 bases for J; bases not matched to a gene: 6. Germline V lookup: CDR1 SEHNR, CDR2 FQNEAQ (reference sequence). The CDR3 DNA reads TGTGCCAGCAGCCCCTGGGGGACAGCCTACGAGCAGTACTTC. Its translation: CASSPWGTAYEQYF.

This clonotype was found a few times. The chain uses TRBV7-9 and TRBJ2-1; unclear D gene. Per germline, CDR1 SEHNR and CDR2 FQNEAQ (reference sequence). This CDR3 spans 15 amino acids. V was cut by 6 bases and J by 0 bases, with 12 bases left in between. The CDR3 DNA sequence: TGTGCCAGCAGTCCAAGGACGAGCTCCTACAATGAGCAGTTCTTC. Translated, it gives CASSPRTSSYNEQFF.

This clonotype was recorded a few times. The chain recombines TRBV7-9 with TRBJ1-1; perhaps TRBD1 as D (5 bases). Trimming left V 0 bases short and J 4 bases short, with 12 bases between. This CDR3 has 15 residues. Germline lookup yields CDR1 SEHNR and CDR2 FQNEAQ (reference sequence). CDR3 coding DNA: TGTGCCAGCAGCTTAGCTGGGACCAGAGGCACTGAAGCTTTCTTT. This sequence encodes CASSLAGTRGTEAFF.

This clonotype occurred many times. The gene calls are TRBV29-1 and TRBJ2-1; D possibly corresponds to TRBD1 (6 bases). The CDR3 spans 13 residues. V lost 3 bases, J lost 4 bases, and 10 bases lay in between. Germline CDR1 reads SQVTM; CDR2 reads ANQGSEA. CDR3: CSVDRTAYNEQFF. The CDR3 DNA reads TGCAGCGTTGACCGGACAGCATACAATGAGCAGTTCTTC.

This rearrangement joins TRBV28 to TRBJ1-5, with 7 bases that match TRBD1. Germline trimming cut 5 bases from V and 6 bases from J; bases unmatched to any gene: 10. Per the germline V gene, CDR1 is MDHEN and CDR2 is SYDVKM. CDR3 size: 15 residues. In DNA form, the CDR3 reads TGTGCCAGCAGTCCCCCTACAGGGGCTAGTCAGCCCCAGCATTTT. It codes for CASSPPTGASQPQHF.

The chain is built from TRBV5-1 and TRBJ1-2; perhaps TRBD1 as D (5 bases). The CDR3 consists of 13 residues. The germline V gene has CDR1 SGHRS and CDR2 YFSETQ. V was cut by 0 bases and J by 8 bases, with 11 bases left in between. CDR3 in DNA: TGCGCCAGCAGCTTGGGGTCAGGGCGCGGCTACACCTTC. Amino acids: CASSLGSGRGYTF. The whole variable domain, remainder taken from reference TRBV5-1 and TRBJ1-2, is KAGVTQTPRYLIKTRGQQVTLSCSPISGHRSVSWYQQTPGQGLQFLFEYFSETQRNKGNFPGRFSGRQFSNSRSEMNVSTLELGDSALYLCASSLGSGRGYTFGSGTRLTVV.

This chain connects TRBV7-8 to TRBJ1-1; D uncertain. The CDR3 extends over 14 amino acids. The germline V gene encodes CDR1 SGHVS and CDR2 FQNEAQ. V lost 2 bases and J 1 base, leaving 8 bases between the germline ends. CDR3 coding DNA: TGTGCCAGCAGCTTAAGGGTACGGAACACTGAAGCTTTCTTT. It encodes CASSLRVRNTEAFF.

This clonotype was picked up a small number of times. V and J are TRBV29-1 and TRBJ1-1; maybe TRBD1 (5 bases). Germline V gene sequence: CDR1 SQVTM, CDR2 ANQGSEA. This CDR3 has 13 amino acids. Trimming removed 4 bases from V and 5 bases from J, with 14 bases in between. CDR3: CSVGRAKGTEAFF. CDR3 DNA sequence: TGCAGCGTTGGACGAGCAAAGGGGACTGAAGCTTTCTTT.